This entry lists 5 T cell receptor beta chains sequenced from one sample in a study of technical replicates of blood from several donors. Repertoires were generated with immunoSEQ multiplex PCR, while TCRdb's copy carries only in-frame clones and drops some. The sample lists tens of thousands of clones, around 95% occurring once. Sequences were obtained from T cells isolated from PBMCs. These receptors were obtained from a human donor in good health.

The chain uses TRBV4-2 and TRBJ1-5; 8 nucleotides line up with TRBD1. V lost 4 bases, J lost 5 bases, and 4 bases stayed unmatched. Germline CDR1 is LGHNA and CDR2 is YNFKEQ. The CDR3 has 14 amino acids. The CDR3: CASSRGQVDQPQHF. CDR3 coding DNA: TGTGCCAGCAGCCGGGGACAGGTCGATCAGCCCCAGCATTTT.

The chain combines TRBV27 with TRBJ1-1; 8 nucleotides match TRBD1. The V gene end was trimmed by 3 bases and the J gene end by 3 bases; junction bases not matched to a gene: 3. CDR1 MNHEY and CDR2 SMNVEV come from the germline V gene (reference sequence). CDR3 length equals 14 residues. The CDR3 spells CASSLTGDYTEAFF. CDR3 DNA: TGTGCCAGCAGTTTGACAGGGGATTACACTGAAGCTTTCTTT.

In this sample, this clone turned up once. The chain links TRBV4-3 to TRBJ1-2, with 7 nucleotides matching TRBD1. CDR1 and CDR2 from the germline V gene are LGHNA and YSLEER. Trimming took 5 bases from V and 4 from J; bases not matched to a gene: 19. The CDR3 runs to 18 residues. The CDR3 region is CASSSHREGQLLFYGYTF. The CDR3 DNA follows: TGCGCCAGCAGCTCCCATCGTGAGGGACAGCTCCTTTTCTATGGCTACACCTTC.

The chain recombines TRBV6-6 with TRBJ2-7; tentatively, D is TRBD2 (6 bases). CDR3 length equals 12 residues. Trimming removed 6 bases at V and 2 bases at J, with 8 bases between. Per the germline V gene, CDR1 is MNHNY and CDR2 is SVGAGI (reference sequence). CDR3 DNA: TGTGCCAGCAGCCCGGGAGCCTACGAGCAGTACTTC. Amino acids: CASSPGAYEQYF.

V and J are TRBV7-9 and TRBJ2-5; 7 nucleotides agree with TRBD1. This CDR3 spans 16 amino acids. Germline loops: CDR1 SEHNR, CDR2 FQNEAQ (reference sequence). The V gene end was trimmed by 2 bases and the J gene end by 1 base; junction bases not matched to a gene: 7. The CDR3 DNA sequence: TGTGCCAGCAGCTTACCTCAGGGGGTGGCCCAAGAGACCCAGTACTTC. Translated: CASSLPQGVAQETQYF.